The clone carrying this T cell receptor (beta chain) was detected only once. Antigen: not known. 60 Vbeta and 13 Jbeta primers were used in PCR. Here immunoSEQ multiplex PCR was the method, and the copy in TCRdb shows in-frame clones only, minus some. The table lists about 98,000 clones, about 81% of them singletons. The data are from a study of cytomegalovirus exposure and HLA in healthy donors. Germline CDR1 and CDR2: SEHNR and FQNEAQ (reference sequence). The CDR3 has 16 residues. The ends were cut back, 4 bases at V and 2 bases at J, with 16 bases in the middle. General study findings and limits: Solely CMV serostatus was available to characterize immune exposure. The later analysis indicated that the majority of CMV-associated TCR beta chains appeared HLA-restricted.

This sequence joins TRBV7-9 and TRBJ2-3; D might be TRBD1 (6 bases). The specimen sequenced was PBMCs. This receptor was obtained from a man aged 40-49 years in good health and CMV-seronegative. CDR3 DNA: TGTGCCAGCAGCTCAACAACAGGGTCGACCACAGATACGCAGTATTTT. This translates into CASSSTTGSTTDTQYF.